The entry that follows covers one TCR beta chain sequence. Which antigen it targets is not known. No much larger clone is present one base from it, and per-base qualities are unavailable. These data come from a study of T-cell reconstitution after alpha-beta-depleted transplantation in children (dated by TCRdb to between 2015 and 2016). For context, the study as a whole: Using TCR repertoire profiling, the study followed T-cell immune reconstitution in a quantitative way in children after TCRalphabeta/CD19-depleted allogeneic hematopoietic cell transplantation.

The library was prepared using PCR. Data came from an Illumina HiSeq 2500. TCR libraries were prepared with molecular barcoding, using unique molecular identifiers to normalize TCRbeta repertoire quantification. TCRdb's own reprocessing of the public reads used fastp at Q25 and MiXCR and kept productive beta chains. A single entry per CDR3 protein holds the most common genes and DNA from its merged rows. The sample table holds approximately 420,000 distinct CDR3 sequences, of which around 9.9% were seen once. The ten largest make up 5% to 6.5% of the sample. The germline V gene gives CDR1 as MNHNS and CDR2 as SASEGT. From cysteine to valine, the CDR3 is 15 amino acids long. Only CDR3 DNA is held: 45 bases, read in frame from base 1. Trimming removed 1 base from V and 1 base from J, leaving 11 bases between the germline ends.

The specimen was PBMCs from the stem cell graft donor, collected from the stem cell graft. The V and J genes are TRBV6-1 and TRBJ2-7; the best D guess is TRBD2, with 7 bases matching. This clonotype was obtained from a human donor who donated a stem cell graft to a child with acute myeloid leukemia. The DNA reads TGTGCCAGCAGTGAAGGGGAGGGGGATTCCTACGAGCAGTACGTC. This encodes CASSEGEGDSYEQYV.